Reported below is one T cell receptor beta chain. The germline V gene has CDR1 SGHAT and CDR2 FQNNGV. There are 16 residues in the CDR3. Trimming cost V 5 bases and J 1 base; bases outside gene matches: 8. As handled by the study authors: Estimation of nucleated cell counts relied on the amplification of reference gene primers. The repertoire was sequenced with immunoSEQ multiplex PCR; TCRdb's copy has only in-frame clones and lacks some. V, J and clone size are taken as reported in that table, and D and trimming were inferred from the DNA itself. The repertoire holds roughly 300,000 clones, around 84% seen once, with almost 1.5% in the top ten. Enrolled during active infection, Seattle patients were then followed longitudinally. The data stem from a study of blood T cell repertoires in COVID-19. The wider study: Material from acute and convalescent COVID-19 was sourced from the United States, Italy and Spain. From T cells, B-cell-depleted T cells, or PBMCs came the material, which was cDNA or gDNA.

Specimen: peripheral blood. The origin of this receptor is a human donor with COVID-19, enrolled during active disease. The donor label of this sample is uncertain. The V call is TRBV11-2, the J call TRBJ2-5, with TRBD1 matching 9 bases. The CDR3 sequence is CASSATRDRAQETQYF. The CDR3 nucleotides read TGTGCCAGCAGCGCGACCCGGGACAGGGCCCAAGAGACCCAGTACTTC.